This TCR beta chain stems from a study of shared clonotypes between healthy human individuals. Study information: CD4 naive and CD4 memory each took three plates per donor, while CD8 naive took two and CD8 memory one.

Study-level points and caveats: Despite large depth, rarefaction showed incomplete sorted-subset sequencing.

Healthy adults negative for HIV, lacking recent acute infections or vaccinations, served as donors. The CDR3 has 15 residues. Trimming shortened V by 4 bases and J by 5 bases, and 15 bases separated the two germline ends. Germline-derived CDR1 and CDR2 are SGHVS and FQNEAQ. This clone turned up a few times. Its specificity is not known. The table came from immunoSEQ multiplex PCR; TCRdb's copy has only in-frame clones and leaves some out. The sample yields approximately 1,000,000 clones, 70% to 85% seen once. The sample taken for sequencing was memory CD4+ T cells from PBMCs. The subset here: CD45RA-negative fraction. The source of this sequence is a young man in good health. Some clones in this sample may be carry-over from other donors' samples. V gene TRBV7-8 combines with J gene TRBJ1-5, with D perhaps matching TRBD1 (5 bases). CDR3 in amino acids: CASSSGPRGDQPQHF. The CDR3 region has the DNA TGTGCCAGCAGCTCCGGGCCCCGGGGGGATCAGCCCCAGCATTTT.